This TCR beta chain was sequenced in a study of CD8+ T cells in alopecia areata. It was cDNA, reverse transcribed from extracted RNA, that served as the sequencing template. Measured with immunoSEQ multiplex PCR; TCRdb has only the in-frame clones, and not every one. This table has around 190,000 clones, 64% appearing once. As for treatment: oral pan-JAK inhibitor, 5-10 mg twice daily. Sorted out of PBMCs were CD4+ T cells and CD8+ T cells. The material was CD4+ T cells sorted from blood, obtained at week 4, from a patient treated with tofacitinib. This sequence was found in a human donor with alopecia areata.

The CDR3 DNA follows: TGCGCCAGCAGCTTGGAGAGTGGCGCAGATACGCAGTATTTT. Translating it yields CASSLESGADTQYF. The J gene is TRBJ2-3, the V gene TRBV5-1; no definite D call. V was trimmed by 0 bases and J by 4 bases, leaving 9 bases between them. The CDR3 is 14 residues long. Germline CDR1 and CDR2: SGHRS and YFSETQ.